The 10 T cell receptor beta chains reported below all come from one sample, sequenced in a study of T cells in Graves' hyperthyroidism and ophthalmopathy. Amplified TCR beta CDR3 regions derived from RNA transcripts. HTBI primers were employed in a first-round RT-PCR of the TCR CDR3. TCRdb recomputed calls from the multiplex PCR reads with MiXCR, one row per CDR3 protein. The sample records over 350,000 distinct CDR3 sequences, approximately 18% being singletons. Material: blood. The receptors here all came from a man aged 18 to 29 with Graves' ophthalmopathy.

In regard to this clonotype: A read error may account for a junction end that differs from germline. The gene calls are TRBV6-1 and TRBJ2-3; D remains ambiguous. The CDR3 contains 13 residues. Looked up from germline, CDR1 is MNHNS and CDR2 is SASEGT. In nucleotides, the CDR3 is TGCGCCGGCAGTGTGAAGGCCACAGATACGCAGTATTTT. Amino acids: CAGSVKATDTQYF.

This clonotype has just a few counts. The chain links TRBV20-1 to TRBJ1-1; 11 bases map to TRBD1. V was clipped by 6 bases and J by 4 bases; unmatched bases: 7. CDR1 is DFQATT and CDR2 is SNEGSKA in the germline V gene (reference sequence). The CDR3 is made up of 14 amino acids. The CDR3 DNA follows: TGCAGTGCCGCCGGACAGGGGGCGCCCACTGAAGCTTTCTTT. Translation gives CSAAGQGAPTEAFF.

This clonotype was seen many times. The rearrangement links TRBV2 to TRBJ2-7, with D possibly TRBD2 on 5 matching bases. Trimming cost V 8 bases and J 5 bases, with 13 bases left between them. CDR1 SNHLY and CDR2 FYNNEI come from the germline V gene. The CDR3 totals 12 residues. The CDR3 DNA is TGTGCCAGCGGCGGGTCTTGGAACGAGCAGTACTTC. This gives the protein CASGGSWNEQYF. Drawing the rest from reference TRBV2 and TRBJ2-7, the complete variable domain is EPEVTQTPSHQVTQMGQEVILRCVPISNHLYFYWYRQILGQKVEFLVSFYNNEISEKSEIFDDQFSVERPDGSNFTLKIRSTKLEDSAMYFCASGGSWNEQYFGPGTRLTVT.

The gene calls are TRBV10-3 and TRBJ2-2, with a weak D call TRBD1 (6 bases). Germline V gene lookup returns CDR1 ENHRY and CDR2 SYGVKD. V was clipped by 11 bases and J by 7 bases, with 26 bases between them. This CDR3 comprises 16 residues. The DNA for the CDR3 is TGTGCCTCCGCCGAGCGAGGGGACACATCATACGGGGAGCTGTTTTTT. Amino acid sequence: CASAERGDTSYGELFF.

The V gene is TRBV19, the J gene TRBJ2-3; TRBD2 matches at 14 bases. Trimming cost V 9 bases and J 6 bases; bases outside gene matches: 14. The germline CDR1 and CDR2 sequences are LNHDA and SQIVND (reference sequence). The CDR3 is 17 amino acids. The CDR3 protein is CASQTSGGAKGRDTQYF. As DNA, the CDR3 is TGTGCCAGCCAGACTAGCGGGGGGGCCAAGGGAAGGGATACGCAGTATTTT. Variable domain in full (rest from reference TRBV19 and TRBJ2-3): DGGITQSPKYLFRKEGQNVTLSCEQNLNHDAMYWYRQDPGQGLRLIYYSQIVNDFQKGDIAEGYSVSREKKESFPLTVTSAQKNPTAFYLCASQTSGGAKGRDTQYFGPGTRLTVL.

The count of this clonotype is one. The chain is built from TRBV4-2 and TRBJ1-6, with no clear D. V lost 6 bases, J lost 1 base, and 13 bases lay in between. Germline V gene data show CDR1 as LGHNA and CDR2 as YNFKEQ. The CDR3 runs 16 residues. The CDR3 DNA reads as TGTGCCAGCAGTCCCGTCCGGGATTCCTATAATTCACCCCTCCACTTT. This translates into CASSPVRDSYNSPLHF.

The chain carries TRBV24-1 and TRBJ2-3, with TRBD2 matching 10 bases. The CDR3 runs to 16 residues. Per the germline V gene, CDR1 is KGHDR and CDR2 is SFDVKD. The junction had 12 bases not matched to a gene; V was cut back by 8 bases and J by 5 bases. The CDR3 loop reads CATNDTSGGAEDTQYF. DNA of the CDR3: TGTGCCACCAATGACACCAGCGGGGGGGCCGAAGATACGCAGTATTTT.

There are a few counts of this clonotype. This chain connects TRBV3-1 to TRBJ2-1, with D unclear. This CDR3 is built from 12 residues. V was cut by 5 bases and J by 4 bases, with 6 bases left in between. Germline lookup yields CDR1 LGHDT and CDR2 YNNKEL (reference sequence). Written as DNA, the CDR3 is TGTGCCAGCAGCATAGTGTACAATGAGCAGTTCTTC. Amino acids: CASSIVYNEQFF.

This clonotype came up many times. The chain is built from TRBV6-1 and TRBJ1-2; no reliable D call. This CDR3 spans 14 amino acids. V was shortened by 5 bases and J by 4 bases, with 14 bases between the two germline ends. CDR1 and CDR2 (germline): MNHNS, SASEGT. CDR3 region: CASSRKDGSYGYTF. The DNA for the CDR3 is TGTGCCAGCAGTAGAAAAGACGGTTCCTATGGCTACACCTTC.

J is TRBJ2-2 and V is TRBV27; maybe TRBD2 (5 bases). CDR1 and CDR2 from the germline V gene are MNHEY and SMNVEV (reference sequence). V dropped 7 bases and J dropped 2 bases, with 11 bases sitting between them. This CDR3 region has 14 residues. Here the CDR3 DNA reads TGTGCCAGCACCGTGACTATAAACACCGGGGAGCTGTTTTTT. Its protein is CASTVTINTGELFF.